This entry describes one T cell receptor (beta chain). Its target is not known. TCRdb's copy holds only in-frame clones and misses some; the assay was immunoSEQ multiplex PCR. The sample includes some 2,000,000 clones, 90% to 95% of them seen just once. These data are taken from a study of shared clonotypes between healthy human individuals. The overall study: The study used three CD4 naive, three CD4 memory, two CD8 naive and one CD8 memory plate per donor. Points from the study as a whole: Naive subsets typically showed greater estimated richness than memory subsets. Shared clonotypes: 4.5% to 5% naive CD4, about 3.5% naive CD8, over 2% memory CD4, approximately 0.4% memory CD8.

The CDR3 has 14 amino acids. Trimming pared 4 bases from V and 3 bases from J, leaving 7 bases between. Germline CDR1 reads MNHEY; CDR2 reads SMNVEV (reference sequence). The rearrangement joins TRBV27 to TRBJ2-6, with no clear D. Sequencing was carried out using naive CD4+ T cells sorted from blood. Subset: CD45RA+ positively selected. This TCR came from a man aged 18 to 30 in good health. The DNA for the CDR3 is TGTGCCAGCAGTTGGTCGCTTGGGGCCAACGTCCTGACTTTC. Residues: CASSWSLGANVLTF.